This T cell receptor beta chain was recovered during a study of immune heterogeneity within non-small cell lung tumors. Remarks on this clonotype: The antigen is not known.

V dropped 4 bases and J dropped 0; count of bases not matched to a gene: 6. CDR1 and CDR2 from the germline V gene are SGHNT and YYREEE (reference sequence). The CDR3 is 17 amino acids. It was with 32 V and 13 J primers that multiplex PCR amplified TCR beta CDR3. TCRdb reprocessed the multiplex PCR reads with MiXCR, giving one entry per CDR3 protein. Here the sample spans 2,000 to 3,000 distinct CDR3 sequences, 51% being singletons. Each sample used approximately 570 ng of genomic DNA from bulk tumor tissue. Biopsies, several per primary tumor and spaced far apart, were collected during surgery. Each patient presented with untreated, newly diagnosed non-small cell lung cancer and received curative surgery. Study-level findings and limits: Each patient's tumor sites shared recurring identical dominant CDR3 beta clonotypes, and individual sites also carried their own high-frequency clones. Local T-cell clonality tracked moderately but significantly with local tumor mutational burden, giving an R of about 0.34.

The chain uses TRBV5-4 and TRBJ2-1, with 11 bases matching TRBD2. The specimen was lung tumor tissue. This clonotype was sampled from a man aged 45-65 years with non-small cell lung cancer. CDR3 in amino acids: CASSRGLAVSSYNEQFF. The CDR3 bases are TGTGCCAGCAGCCGGGGACTAGCGGTTAGCTCCTACAATGAGCAGTTCTTC.